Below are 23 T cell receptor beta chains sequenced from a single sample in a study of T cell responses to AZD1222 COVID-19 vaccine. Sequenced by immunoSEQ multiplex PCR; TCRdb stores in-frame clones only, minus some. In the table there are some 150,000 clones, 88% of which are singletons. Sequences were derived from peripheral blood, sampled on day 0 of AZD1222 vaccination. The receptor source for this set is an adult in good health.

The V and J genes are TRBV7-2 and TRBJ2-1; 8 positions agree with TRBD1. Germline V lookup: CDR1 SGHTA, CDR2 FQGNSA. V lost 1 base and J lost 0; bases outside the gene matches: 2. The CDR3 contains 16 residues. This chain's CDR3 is CASSLVGTGSYNEQFF. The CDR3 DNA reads TGTGCCAGCAGCTTAGTCGGGACAGGCTCCTACAATGAGCAGTTCTTC.

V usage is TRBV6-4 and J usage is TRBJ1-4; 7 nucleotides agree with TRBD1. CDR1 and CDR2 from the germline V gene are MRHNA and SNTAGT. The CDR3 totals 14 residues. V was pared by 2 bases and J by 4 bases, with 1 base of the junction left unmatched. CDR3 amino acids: CASSDGTVNEKLFF. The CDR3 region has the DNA TGTGCCAGCAGTGACGGGACAGTTAATGAAAAACTGTTTTTT.

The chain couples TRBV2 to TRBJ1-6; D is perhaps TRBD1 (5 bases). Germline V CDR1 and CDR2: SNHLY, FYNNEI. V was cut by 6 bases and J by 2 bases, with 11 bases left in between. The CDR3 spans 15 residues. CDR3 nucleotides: TGTGCCAGCAGCCCCGGGACGACCTATAATTCACCCCTCCACTTT. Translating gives CASSPGTTYNSPLHF.

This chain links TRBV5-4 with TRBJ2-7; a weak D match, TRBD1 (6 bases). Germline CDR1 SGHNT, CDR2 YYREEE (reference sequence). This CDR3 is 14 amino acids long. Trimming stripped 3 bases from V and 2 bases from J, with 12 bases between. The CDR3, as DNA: TGTGCCAGCAGCTCTGGACAGCCTCCCTACGAGCAGTACTTC. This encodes CASSSGQPPYEQYF.

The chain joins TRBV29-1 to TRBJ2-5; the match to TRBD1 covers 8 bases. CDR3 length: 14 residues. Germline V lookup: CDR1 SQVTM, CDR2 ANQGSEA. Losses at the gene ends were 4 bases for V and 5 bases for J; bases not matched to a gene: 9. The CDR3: CSVGPSRGPETQYF. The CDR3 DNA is TGCAGCGTTGGTCCTAGCAGGGGGCCCGAGACCCAGTACTTC.

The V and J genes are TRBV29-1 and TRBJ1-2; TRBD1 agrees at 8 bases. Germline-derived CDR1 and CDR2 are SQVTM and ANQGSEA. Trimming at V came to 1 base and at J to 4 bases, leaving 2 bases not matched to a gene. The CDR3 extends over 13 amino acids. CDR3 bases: TGCAGCGTTGAAGGAGGGACAGGCTATGGCTACACCTTC. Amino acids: CSVEGGTGYGYTF.

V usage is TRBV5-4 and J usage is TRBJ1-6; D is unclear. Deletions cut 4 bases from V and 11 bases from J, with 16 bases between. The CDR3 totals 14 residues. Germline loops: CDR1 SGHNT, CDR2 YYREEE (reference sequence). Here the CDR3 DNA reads TGTGCCAGCAGCCTTTCCTCCCTTGGGACACCCCTCCACTTT. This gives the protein CASSLSSLGTPLHF.

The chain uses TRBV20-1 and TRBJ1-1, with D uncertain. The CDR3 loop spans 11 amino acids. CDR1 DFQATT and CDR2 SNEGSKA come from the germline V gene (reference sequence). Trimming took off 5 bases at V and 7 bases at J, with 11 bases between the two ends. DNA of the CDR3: TGCAGTGCTCGACGTGCAGTTGAAGCTTTCTTT. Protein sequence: CSARRAVEAFF.

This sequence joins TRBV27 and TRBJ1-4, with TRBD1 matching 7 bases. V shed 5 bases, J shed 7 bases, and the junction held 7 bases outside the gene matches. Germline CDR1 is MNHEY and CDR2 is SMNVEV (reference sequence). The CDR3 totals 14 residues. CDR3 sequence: CASSTTGPGEKLFF. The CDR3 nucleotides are TGTGCCAGCAGTACGACAGGGCCGGGTGAAAAACTGTTTTTT. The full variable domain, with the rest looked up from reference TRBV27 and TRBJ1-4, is EAQVTQNPRYLITVTGKKLTVTCSQNMNHEYMSWYRQDPGLGLRQIYYSMNVEVTDKGDVPEGYKVSRKEKRNFPLILESPSPNQTSLYFCASSTTGPGEKLFFGSGTQLSVL.

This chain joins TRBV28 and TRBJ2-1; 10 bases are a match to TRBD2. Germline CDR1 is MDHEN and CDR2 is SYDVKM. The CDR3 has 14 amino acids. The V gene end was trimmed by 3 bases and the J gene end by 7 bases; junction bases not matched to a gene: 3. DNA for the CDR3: TGTGCCAGCAGTTTGGGACTAGCGCAAAATGAGCAGTTCTTC. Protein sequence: CASSLGLAQNEQFF.

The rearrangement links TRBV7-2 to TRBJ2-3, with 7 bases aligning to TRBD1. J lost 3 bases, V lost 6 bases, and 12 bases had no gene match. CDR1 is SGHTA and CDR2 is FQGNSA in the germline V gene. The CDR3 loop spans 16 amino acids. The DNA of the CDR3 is TGTGCCAGCAGGCTTCACGAAGCAGGGGGTACAGATACGCAGTATTTT. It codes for CASRLHEAGGTDTQYF.

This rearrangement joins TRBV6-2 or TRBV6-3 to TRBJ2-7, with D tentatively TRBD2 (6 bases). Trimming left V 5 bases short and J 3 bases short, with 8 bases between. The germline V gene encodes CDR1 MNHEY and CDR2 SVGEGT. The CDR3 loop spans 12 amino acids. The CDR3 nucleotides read TGTGCCAGCAGTGGGACTTTCTACGAGCAGTACTTC. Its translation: CASSGTFYEQYF.

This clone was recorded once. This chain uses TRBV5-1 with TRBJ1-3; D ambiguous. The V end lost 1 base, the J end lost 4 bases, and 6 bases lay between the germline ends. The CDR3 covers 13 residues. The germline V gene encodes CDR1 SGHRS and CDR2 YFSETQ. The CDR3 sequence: CASSLYYGNTIYF. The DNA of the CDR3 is TGCGCCAGCAGCTTGTACTACGGAAACACCATATATTTT.

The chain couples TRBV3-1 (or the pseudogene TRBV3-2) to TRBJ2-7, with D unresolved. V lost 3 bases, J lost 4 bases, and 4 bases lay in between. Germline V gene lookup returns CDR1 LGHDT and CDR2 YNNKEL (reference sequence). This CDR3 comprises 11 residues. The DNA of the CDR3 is TGTGCCAGCAGCCACCCTTACGAGCAGTACTTC. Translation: CASSHPYEQYF.

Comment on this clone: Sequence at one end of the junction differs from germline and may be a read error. The CDR3 bases are TGTGCCAGCAGTGAAGAGGACAGGGAGCGGCGCTGGTTC. The encoded protein is CASSEEDRERRWF. J is TRBJ1-2 and V is TRBV2, with 8 bases identical to TRBD1. In germline, CDR1 is SNHLY, CDR2 FYNNEI. The CDR3 loop spans 13 amino acids.

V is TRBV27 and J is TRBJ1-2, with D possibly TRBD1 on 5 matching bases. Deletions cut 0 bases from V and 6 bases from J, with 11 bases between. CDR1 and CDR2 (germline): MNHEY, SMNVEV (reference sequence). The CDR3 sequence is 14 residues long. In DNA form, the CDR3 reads TGTGCCAGCAGTTTATCTCCTCAGGGTAATGGCTACACCTTC. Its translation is CASSLSPQGNGYTF.

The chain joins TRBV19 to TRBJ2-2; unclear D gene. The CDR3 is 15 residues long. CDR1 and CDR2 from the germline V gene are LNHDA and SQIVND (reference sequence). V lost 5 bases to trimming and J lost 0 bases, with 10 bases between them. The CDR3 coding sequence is TGTGCCAGTAGTTATGACCCGGCGAACACCGGGGAGCTGTTTTTT. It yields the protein CASSYDPANTGELFF.

The CDR3 bases are TGTGCCAGCAGCTTAGGGCAGGGATTTATTCCTGAAGCTTTCTTT. It translates to CASSLGQGFIPEAFF. This chain links TRBV11-2 with TRBJ1-1, with D perhaps TRBD1 (5 bases). The germline V gene encodes CDR1 SGHAT and CDR2 FQNNGV. The V and J ends lost 1 base and 6 bases respectively, with 15 bases between them. There are 15 residues in the CDR3.

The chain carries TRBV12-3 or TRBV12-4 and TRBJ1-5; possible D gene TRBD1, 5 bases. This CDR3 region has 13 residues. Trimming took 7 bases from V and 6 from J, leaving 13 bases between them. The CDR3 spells CASTGGDSQPQHF. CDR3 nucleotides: TGTGCCAGCACAGGAGGGGATAGTCAGCCCCAGCATTTT.

The CDR3 sequence is CASGRRLAPEAFF. The CDR3 DNA reads TGTGCCAGCGGGCGACGATTGGCACCTGAAGCTTTCTTT. This chain links TRBV12-3 or TRBV12-4 with TRBJ1-1; no definite D call. The CDR3 sequence is 13 residues long. The V and J ends lost 8 bases and 6 bases respectively, with 16 bases between them.

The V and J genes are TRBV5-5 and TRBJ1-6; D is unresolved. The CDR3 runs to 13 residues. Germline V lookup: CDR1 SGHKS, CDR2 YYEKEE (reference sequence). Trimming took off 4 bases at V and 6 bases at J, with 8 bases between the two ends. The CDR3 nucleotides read TGTGCCAGCAGCCCGGGTCTTAATTCACCCCTCCACTTT. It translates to CASSPGLNSPLHF.

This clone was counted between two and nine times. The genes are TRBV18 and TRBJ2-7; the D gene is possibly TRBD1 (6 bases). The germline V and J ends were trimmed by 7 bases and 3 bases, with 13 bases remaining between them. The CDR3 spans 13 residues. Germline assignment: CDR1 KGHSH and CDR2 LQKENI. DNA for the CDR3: TGTGCCAGCTGCTCGGGACAAAACTACGAGCAGTACTTC. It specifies CASCSGQNYEQYF.

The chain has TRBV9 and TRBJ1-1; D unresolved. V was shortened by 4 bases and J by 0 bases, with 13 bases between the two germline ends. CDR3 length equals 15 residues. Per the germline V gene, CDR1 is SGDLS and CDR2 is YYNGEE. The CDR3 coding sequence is TGTGCCAGCAGCCCGCTCGGAGACATGAACACTGAAGCTTTCTTT. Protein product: CASSPLGDMNTEAFF.